The 26 T cell receptor beta chains below come from one sample, sequenced in a study of a mutant IDH1 vaccine in newly diagnosed glioma. Specified time point: week 23, last vaccination. One vaccine dose held 300 ug of mutant IDH1 20-mer peptide and came with topical imiquimod. TCRdb keeps only in-frame clones here, not all; method: immunoSEQ multiplex PCR. The data contain some 70,000 clones, 84% of them seen just once; the ten biggest clones take up about an eighth. These receptors' antigens are unknown. The sequencing here drew on PBMCs, taken from a glioma patient whose treatment included an IDH1 peptide vaccine. The receptor set was obtained from a man younger than 35 with glioma.

J is TRBJ2-3 and V is TRBV7-3, with D hard to call. This CDR3 has 14 residues. The V end lost 6 bases, the J end lost 3 bases, and 13 bases lay between the germline ends. The V gene's germline CDR1 is SGHTA and CDR2 FQGTGA. The CDR3 bases are TGTGCCAGCAGTTATGGCTTTCAGACAGATACGCAGTATTTT. Residues: CASSYGFQTDTQYF.

The J gene is TRBJ2-6, the V gene TRBV19; 9 bases match TRBD1. The germline V gene encodes CDR1 LNHDA and CDR2 SQIVND (reference sequence). V was pared by 10 bases and J by 0 bases, with 10 bases of the junction left unmatched. The CDR3 totals 17 residues. The CDR3 nucleotides are TGTGCCACCAAAACAGGGGGCTCTAACTCTGGGGCCAACGTCCTGACTTTC. Amino acid sequence: CATKTGGSNSGANVLTF.

V is TRBV7-2 and J is TRBJ1-6, with 8 bases aligning to TRBD1. Germline CDR1 reads SGHTA; CDR2 reads FQGNSA. The CDR3 is 15 amino acids. Trimming at V came to 4 bases and at J to 10 bases, leaving 9 bases not matched to a gene. CDR3 protein: CASSSDRVIWSPLHF. The CDR3 region has the DNA TGTGCCAGCAGCTCGGACAGGGTTATCTGGTCACCCCTCCACTTT.

This clone was counted only a few times. Here the CDR3 DNA reads TGTGCCAGCAGTGTGGGGGGGCGGAGGACCACTGAAGCTTTCTTT. As protein: CASSVGGRRTTEAFF. This chain uses TRBV25-1 with TRBJ1-1, with D perhaps matching TRBD1 (6 bases). Trimming shortened V by 4 bases and J by 4 bases, and 16 bases separated the two germline ends. Germline CDR1 MGHDK, CDR2 SYGVNS. This CDR3 is built from 15 residues.

The V gene is TRBV7-9, the J gene TRBJ1-1; a possible D gene is TRBD1 (5 bases). The germline gives CDR1 SEHNR, CDR2 FQNEAQ (reference sequence). This CDR3 spans 16 amino acids. V was shortened by 5 bases and J by 5 bases, with 21 bases between the two germline ends. CDR3 amino acids: CASSPPMGRGNTEAFF. The CDR3 coding sequence is TGTGCCAGCAGCCCTCCGATGGGGAGGGGTAATACTGAAGCTTTCTTT.

The chain joins TRBV6-5 to TRBJ2-7; TRBD1 matches 12 bases. Germline V gene lookup returns CDR1 MNHEY and CDR2 SVGAGI. This CDR3 contains 16 residues. V lost 0 bases to trimming and J lost 5 bases; unmatched junction nucleotides: 5. CDR3 sequence (DNA): TGTGCCAGCAGTTACTCCGGGACAGGGGGCTGGGACGAGCAGTACTTC. This codes for CASSYSGTGGWDEQYF.

The chain uses TRBV5-5 and TRBJ1-1, with TRBD1 as a possible D gene (5 bases). Germline lookup yields CDR1 SGHKS and CDR2 YYEKEE (reference sequence). V lost 1 base, J lost 2 bases, and 15 bases lay in between. CDR3 length: 16 residues. The CDR3 loop is CASSLTQDRGNTEAFF. CDR3 nucleotides: TGTGCCAGCAGCTTGACTCAGGATAGGGGAAACACTGAAGCTTTCTTT.

CDR3 sequence: CASSSGTDNYGYTF. The CDR3 region has the DNA TGTGCCAGCAGCTCCGGGACAGATAACTATGGCTACACCTTC. This sequence joins TRBV7-9 and TRBJ1-2, with 7 bases matching TRBD1. CDR1 and CDR2 from the germline V gene are SEHNR and FQNEAQ (reference sequence). J lost 1 base, V lost 4 bases, and 3 bases had no gene match. CDR3 length: 14 residues.

This clone was seen a handful of times. The rearrangement joins TRBV28 to TRBJ1-1; 7 positions match TRBD1. The CDR3 contains 13 residues. Unmatched junction bases numbered 9, after V lost 8 bases and J lost 6 bases. Germline values: CDR1 MDHEN, CDR2 SYDVKM. CDR3 amino acids: CASGILGTAEAFF. CDR3 sequence (DNA): TGTGCCAGCGGTATTCTTGGGACAGCTGAAGCTTTCTTT.

This chain joins TRBV4-2 and TRBJ2-3; D unclear. Germline V gene data show CDR1 as LGHNA and CDR2 as YNFKEQ. The CDR3 runs to 14 residues. Trimming removed 0 bases from V and 4 bases from J, with 8 bases in between. The CDR3 sequence is CASSQDRAADTQYF. CDR3 DNA sequence: TGTGCCAGCAGCCAAGATAGGGCGGCAGATACGCAGTATTTT.

This clone was found a few times. V usage is TRBV5-1 and J usage is TRBJ2-2; the match to TRBD2 covers 9 bases. The CDR3 totals 16 residues. Germline V gene data show CDR1 as SGHRS and CDR2 as YFSETQ. Losses at the gene ends were 0 bases for V and 5 bases for J; bases not matched to a gene: 5. Here the CDR3 reads CASSLAVAGVTGELFF. For the CDR3, the DNA is TGCGCCAGCAGCTTGGCAGTAGCGGGAGTAACCGGGGAGCTGTTTTTT. Combining the CDR3 with reference TRBV5-1 and TRBJ2-2 gives the whole variable domain KAGVTQTPRYLIKTRGQQVTLSCSPISGHRSVSWYQQTPGQGLQFLFEYFSETQRNKGNFPGRFSGRQFSNSRSEMNVSTLELGDSALYLCASSLAVAGVTGELFFGEGSRLTVL.

This clone was picked up one time. The V call is TRBV5-1, the J call TRBJ2-7; 7 positions match TRBD2. Germline loops: CDR1 SGHRS, CDR2 YFSETQ. The V segment lost 2 bases and the J segment 0 bases; nucleotides outside the gene matches: 2. CDR3 length: 14 amino acids. Here the CDR3 DNA reads TGCGCCAGCAGCTTAAGCGGGGCCTCCTACGAGCAGTACTTC. This encodes CASSLSGASYEQYF.

J is TRBJ2-3 and V is TRBV9; TRBD2 aligns across 16 bases. Germline trimming cut 6 bases from V and 3 bases from J; bases unmatched to any gene: 16. Germline V gene data show CDR1 as SGDLS and CDR2 as YYNGEE. This CDR3 has 20 amino acids. The CDR3 loop reads CASTPDEGLAGGRVTDTQYF. In DNA form, the CDR3 reads TGTGCCAGCACCCCCGACGAGGGACTAGCGGGAGGGAGGGTGACAGATACGCAGTATTTT.

This clone was seen once. The V call is TRBV4-2, the J call TRBJ1-2; TRBD1 is a possible D gene (5 bases). This CDR3 spans 15 amino acids. The germline V and J ends were trimmed by 0 bases and 4 bases, with 12 bases remaining between them. Germline-derived CDR1 and CDR2 are LGHNA and YNFKEQ. This CDR3 reads CASSQEGGYPYGYTF. CDR3 nucleotides: TGTGCCAGCAGCCAAGAGGGGGGGTATCCCTATGGCTACACCTTC.

The gene calls are TRBV12-5 and TRBJ1-5, with TRBD1 matching over 7 bases. The CDR3 runs 17 residues. V gave up 3 bases and J gave up 0 bases; unmatched junction bases: 8. Germline CDR1 is LGHNT and CDR2 is FRNRAP. CDR3 in DNA: TGTGCTAGTGGTTTCCCGAGTGGGACAGATAGCAATCAGCCCCAGCATTTT. Residues: CASGFPSGTDSNQPQHF.

This clone was found once. The chain uses TRBV7-9 and TRBJ1-2; D unclear. V dropped 5 bases and J dropped 3 bases, with 13 bases sitting between them. The germline gives CDR1 SEHNR, CDR2 FQNEAQ (reference sequence). The length of the CDR3 is 14 residues. CDR3 sequence reads: CASSDLTEDYGYTF. The CDR3 DNA sequence: TGTGCCAGCAGCGACTTGACGGAAGACTATGGCTACACCTTC. Supplemented by reference TRBV7-9 and TRBJ1-2, the full variable domain reads DTGVSQNPRHKITKRGQNVTFRCDPISEHNRLYWYRQTLGQGPEFLTYFQNEAQLEKSRLLSDRFSAERPKGSFSTLEIQRTEQGDSAMYLCASSDLTEDYGYTFGSGTRLTVV.

V is TRBV5-4 and J is TRBJ2-1, with TRBD2 matching over 8 bases. J lost 5 bases, V lost 0 bases, and 10 bases had no gene match. Germline V CDR1 and CDR2: SGHNT, YYREEE (reference sequence). This CDR3 contains 17 residues. CDR3 sequence (DNA): TGTGCCAGCAGCTTGGCTCCCCTAGCGGGCTTGAACAATGAGCAGTTCTTC. Residues: CASSLAPLAGLNNEQFF.

This clone was observed a handful of times. The J gene is TRBJ2-2, the V gene TRBV4-2; possible D gene TRBD2, 5 bases. The CDR3 has 17 amino acids. CDR1 and CDR2 (germline): LGHNA, YNFKEQ. Trimming removed 0 bases from V and 4 bases from J, with 15 bases in between. The CDR3 spells CASSQEFQSGSTGELFF. The CDR3 nucleotides are TGTGCCAGCAGCCAAGAATTCCAGTCGGGGAGCACCGGGGAGCTGTTTTTT.

V gene TRBV27 combines with J gene TRBJ1-5; D might be TRBD1 (5 bases). CDR1 is MNHEY, CDR2 SMNVEV, per germline (reference sequence). The CDR3 extends over 16 amino acids. Deletions cut 4 bases from V and 0 bases from J, with 13 bases between. The CDR3 nucleotides read TGTGCCAGCAGTTCCGCCACCGACAGTAGCAATCAGCCCCAGCATTTT. The encoded protein is CASSSATDSSNQPQHF.

The rearrangement uses TRBV7-2 and TRBJ2-2; 11 bases fit TRBD2. The CDR3 sequence is 16 residues long. J gave up 6 bases and V 0 bases, and 3 bases lay outside the gene matches. Germline values: CDR1 SGHTA, CDR2 FQGNSA. CDR3 sequence (DNA): TGTGCCAGCAGCTTAGCGCCGACTAGCGGGGCCGGGGAGCTGTTTTTT. The encoded protein is CASSLAPTSGAGELFF.

This clone showed up just a few times. The chain's CDR3 is CASTERGEMNTEAFF. CDR3 coding DNA: TGTGCCAGCACAGAGAGGGGGGAGATGAACACTGAAGCTTTCTTT. The chain carries TRBV6-5 and TRBJ1-1; possibly TRBD1 for D (6 bases). The CDR3 runs to 15 residues. The germline gives CDR1 MNHEY, CDR2 SVGAGI. V dropped 7 bases and J dropped 0 bases, with 15 bases sitting between them.

The chain recombines TRBV6-4 with TRBJ1-1, with 12 nucleotides matching TRBD1. Trimming removed 7 bases from V and 2 bases from J; junction bases left unmatched: 8. This CDR3 has 16 residues. Germline V gene lookup returns CDR1 MRHNA and CDR2 SNTAGT. Here the CDR3 reads CASTPGQGAANTEAFF. CDR3 in DNA: TGTGCCAGCACTCCGGGACAGGGGGCAGCTAACACTGAAGCTTTCTTT.

V and J are TRBV13 and TRBJ1-2; tentative D call: TRBD1 (6 bases). The CDR3 extends over 15 amino acids. Germline V gene lookup returns CDR1 PRHDT and CDR2 FYEKMQ (reference sequence). Deletions cut 3 bases from V and 5 bases from J, with 16 bases between. The CDR3 loop reads CASSFQDRDLYGYTF. CDR3 sequence (DNA): TGTGCCAGCAGCTTCCAGGACAGAGACTTATATGGCTACACCTTC.

This chain links TRBV6-5 with TRBJ2-7; maybe TRBD2 (6 bases). Germline V CDR1 and CDR2: MNHEY, SVGAGI. The CDR3 is 14 amino acids. V was pared by 2 bases and J by 6 bases, with 14 bases between. The CDR3 spells CASSYGDRGGEQYF. CDR3 sequence (DNA): TGTGCCAGCAGTTACGGGGATCGGGGAGGCGAGCAGTACTTC.

The chain couples TRBV27 to TRBJ2-7, with D possibly being TRBD1 (6 bases). Germline V lookup: CDR1 MNHEY, CDR2 SMNVEV (reference sequence). The CDR3 is 14 amino acids. The V and J ends lost 1 base and 5 bases respectively, with 12 bases between them. The CDR3 reads CASSLFVDSHEQYF. The DNA of the CDR3 is TGTGCCAGCAGTTTATTCGTGGACAGCCACGAGCAGTACTTC.

The chain carries TRBV7-2 and TRBJ1-5, with 10 nucleotides matching TRBD1. The CDR3 runs to 15 residues. The ends lost 5 bases at V and 4 bases at J; junction bases unmatched: 5. The germline V gene encodes CDR1 SGHTA and CDR2 FQGNSA. In DNA form, the CDR3 reads TGTGCCAGCAGCCAAGACAGGGGGCGGAATCAGCCCCAGCATTTT. Encoded protein: CASSQDRGRNQPQHF.